The T cell receptor (beta chain) described here comes from a study of Graves' ophthalmopathy and Graves' hyperthyroidism. This clonotype was found many times. Other autoimmune disease, uncontrolled infection, pregnancy and lactation led to exclusion. V lost 6 bases to trimming and J lost 5 bases, with 16 bases between them. This CDR3 is built from 14 residues. The germline V gene has CDR1 MNHEY and CDR2 SMNVEV (reference sequence). Amplification from RNA transcripts yielded the TCR beta CDR3 regions. The workflow started with a first-round RT-PCR run with HTBI primers and then moved on to a second-round multiplex PCR. A single record per CDR3 protein comes from TCRdb applying MiXCR to the multiplex PCR reads. The sample holds 350,000 to 450,000 distinct CDR3 sequences, 18% seen once.

Sequenced sample: peripheral blood. The J gene is TRBJ2-5, the V gene TRBV27; D might be TRBD2 (5 bases). The origin of this receptor is a woman aged 18-29 years with Graves' ophthalmopathy. CDR3 loop: CASSRAPPGETQYF. As DNA, the CDR3 is TGTGCCAGCAGCCGAGCACCCCCGGGGGAGACCCAGTACTTC.